The 31 T cell receptor beta chains in this list originate from one sample, sequenced in a study of cytomegalovirus exposure and HLA in healthy donors. Profiling relied on immunoSEQ multiplex PCR, and the TCRdb table lists in-frame clones only, not all of them. The table shows some 130,000 clones, with 75% to 90% occurring only once. Material: PBMCs. These receptors were obtained from a woman in her late teens or twenties in good health and CMV-seronegative.

This sequence joins TRBV7-8 and TRBJ1-5; D gene unclear. The germline CDR1 and CDR2 sequences are SGHVS and FQNEAQ. The CDR3 sequence is 15 residues long. Trimming cost V 5 bases and J 2 bases, with 13 bases left between them. The CDR3 coding sequence is TGTGCCAGCAGCCCAACGGGTCGGGGCAATCAGCCCCAGCATTTT. It codes for CASSPTGRGNQPQHF.

The V and J genes are TRBV11-2 and TRBJ2-4; 9 bases align to TRBD2. V dropped 2 bases and J dropped 0; count of bases not matched to a gene: 11. Germline V gives CDR1 SGHAT, CDR2 FQNNGV. The CDR3 sequence is 19 residues long. This chain's CDR3 is CASSLIRASGELAKNIQYF. DNA of the CDR3: TGTGCCAGCAGCTTAATTAGGGCTAGCGGGGAATTAGCCAAAAACATTCAGTACTTC.

The V and J genes are TRBV2 and TRBJ1-2; unclear D gene. CDR3 length: 13 amino acids. Trimming shortened V by 9 bases and J by 4 bases, and 15 bases separated the two germline ends. Germline V gene data show CDR1 as SNHLY and CDR2 as FYNNEI. CDR3 in DNA: TGTGCCAGGGTAACTGAGGGATTCTATGGCTACACCTTC. Translated, it gives CARVTEGFYGYTF.

V usage is TRBV5-4 and J usage is TRBJ2-3, with 11 nucleotides matching TRBD2. The CDR3 sequence is 17 residues long. V trimming: 3 bases; J trimming: 5 bases; junction bases outside the gene matches: 11. Germline V gives CDR1 SGHNT, CDR2 YYREEE (reference sequence). CDR3 amino acids: CASSSIEVAGGRDTQYF. The DNA for the CDR3 is TGTGCCAGCAGCTCTATCGAGGTAGCGGGGGGGAGAGATACGCAGTATTTT.

The chain recombines TRBV4-1 with TRBJ1-2; D might be TRBD1 (6 bases). The V gene lost 1 base and the J gene lost 10 bases, with 16 bases spanning the gap. The CDR3 spans 14 residues. CDR1 and CDR2 (germline): MGHRA, YSYEKL. The CDR3 region has the DNA TGCGCCAGCAGCCAAGCCGGGACAAGGACGTCCTACACCTTC. This codes for CASSQAGTRTSYTF.

The chain uses TRBV5-4 and TRBJ1-2; 7 nucleotides match TRBD1. The CDR3 is 17 amino acids. Germline V gene data show CDR1 as SGHNT and CDR2 as YYREEE (reference sequence). After removal of 0 bases from V and 3 bases from J, the junction contained 11 bases not matched to a gene. In DNA form, the CDR3 reads TGTGCCAGCAGCTTGGCCCTGGGAAGGGGGCAAGACTATGGCTACACCTTC. It translates to CASSLALGRGQDYGYTF.

This chain joins TRBV5-1 and TRBJ1-3; the D gene is possibly TRBD1 (6 bases). Germline CDR1 reads SGHRS; CDR2 reads YFSETQ. V gave up 4 bases and J gave up 6 bases, with 17 bases separating them. The CDR3 spans 15 residues. The chain's CDR3 is CASSGNRELENTIYF. CDR3 nucleotides: TGCGCCAGCAGCGGAAACAGGGAGCTGGAAAACACCATATATTTT.

The rearrangement uses TRBV5-6 and TRBJ2-7; the match to TRBD2 covers 13 bases. Germline V gene data show CDR1 as SGHDT and CDR2 as YYEEEE. The CDR3 is 19 residues long. V trimming: 2 bases; J trimming: 5 bases; junction bases outside the gene matches: 16. CDR3 loop: CASSFSPGLAGASFNEQYF. In nucleotides, the CDR3 is TGTGCCAGCAGCTTTAGCCCTGGACTAGCGGGGGCCTCTTTCAACGAGCAGTACTTC.

This clone has just a few counts. The chain links TRBV14 to TRBJ1-2; D gene unclear. CDR3 length: 17 residues. V was cut by 0 bases and J by 4 bases, with 18 bases left in between. Germline CDR1 and CDR2: SGHDN and FVKESK. CDR3 sequence reads: CASSQEGHPAVGYGYTF. The DNA for the CDR3 is TGTGCCAGCAGCCAAGAGGGCCACCCGGCAGTAGGCTATGGCTACACCTTC.

The table lists this clone with a count of one. The chain carries TRBV5-1 and TRBJ1-3; 9 nucleotides align to TRBD1. In germline, CDR1 is SGHRS, CDR2 YFSETQ. This CDR3 comprises 17 residues. V lost 4 bases, J lost 4 bases, and 12 bases stayed unmatched. The CDR3 nucleotides read TGCGCCAGCAGCCTGGGATCTCTACAGGGGGCGGGAAACACCATATATTTT. Its translation: CASSLGSLQGAGNTIYF.

This chain connects TRBV18 to TRBJ1-1; 7 bases fit TRBD1. V gave up 8 bases and J gave up 4 bases; unmatched junction bases: 10. Looked up from germline, CDR1 is KGHSH and CDR2 is LQKENI. CDR3 size: 14 residues. DNA of the CDR3: TGTGCCAGCATCCAAGCTTGGGACAGCACTGAAGCTTTCTTT. It is translated as CASIQAWDSTEAFF. Variable domain in full (rest from reference TRBV18 and TRBJ1-1): NAGVMQNPRHLVRRRGQEARLRCSPMKGHSHVYWYRQLPEEGLKFMVYLQKENIIDESGMPKERFSAEFPKEGPSILRIQQVVRGDSAAYFCASIQAWDSTEAFFGQGTRLTVV.

This chain links TRBV2 with TRBJ2-3; TRBD2 aligns across 10 bases. This CDR3 region has 19 residues. The V segment lost 8 bases and the J segment 5 bases; nucleotides outside the gene matches: 22. From germline, CDR1 is SNHLY and CDR2 FYNNEI. The CDR3 here is CASHALWSERGGGRDTQYF. The CDR3 coding sequence is TGTGCCAGCCATGCTCTTTGGTCCGAGCGGGGGGGTGGCAGAGATACGCAGTATTTT.

The chain joins TRBV19 to TRBJ1-2; 9 bases are shared with TRBD1. The CDR3 runs 16 residues. Germline-derived CDR1 and CDR2 are LNHDA and SQIVND (reference sequence). The ends lost 5 bases at V and 2 bases at J; junction bases unmatched: 9. This chain's CDR3 is CASSRDRGIRNYGYTF. The CDR3 nucleotides read TGTGCCAGTAGTCGCGACAGGGGGATTCGGAACTATGGCTACACCTTC.

The chain carries TRBV6-5 and TRBJ1-5; D might be TRBD1 (6 bases). From germline, CDR1 is MNHEY and CDR2 SVGAGI. There are 13 residues in the CDR3. Deletions cut 4 bases from V and 8 bases from J, with 12 bases between. CDR3 residues: CASSFRGQEPQHF. For the CDR3, the DNA is TGTGCCAGCAGTTTCAGGGGTCAGGAGCCCCAGCATTTT.

The gene calls are TRBV27 and TRBJ2-1; 7 bases align to TRBD2. The germline gives CDR1 MNHEY, CDR2 SMNVEV (reference sequence). The CDR3 loop spans 14 amino acids. J gave up 2 bases and V 2 bases, and 0 bases lay outside the gene matches. The CDR3 region has the DNA TGTGCCAGCAGTTTACGGGGGGCCTACAATGAGCAGTTCTTC. It is translated as CASSLRGAYNEQFF.

The V and J genes are TRBV6-1 and TRBJ1-2, with 9 bases fitting TRBD1. V was clipped by 6 bases and J by 6 bases; unmatched bases: 5. The CDR3 has 13 amino acids. Germline V CDR1 and CDR2: MNHNS, SASEGT. For the CDR3, the DNA is TGTGCCAGCAGGGGACAGGGATCGAATGGCTACACCTTC. Translating it yields CASRGQGSNGYTF.

This clone was counted once. This chain joins TRBV2 and TRBJ1-2; D is possibly TRBD1 (5 bases). CDR3 length equals 13 residues. Germline V gene lookup returns CDR1 SNHLY and CDR2 FYNNEI. V was trimmed by 4 bases and J by 8 bases, leaving 14 bases between them. This chain's CDR3 is CASSGVGAQGYTF. The CDR3 DNA reads TGTGCCAGCAGTGGGGTAGGGGCCCAGGGCTACACCTTC. The full variable domain, in which reference TRBV2 and TRBJ1-2 provide the parts outside the CDR3, is EPEVTQTPSHQVTQMGQEVILRCVPISNHLYFYWYRQILGQKVEFLVSFYNNEISEKSEIFDDQFSVERPDGSNFTLKIRSTKLEDSAMYFCASSGVGAQGYTFGSGTRLTVV.

The chain is built from TRBV7-9 and TRBJ1-2; no reliable D call. Germline V gene data show CDR1 as SEHNR and CDR2 as FQNEAQ (reference sequence). The CDR3 length is 16 residues. V lost 5 bases and J lost 2, with 18 bases in between. DNA of the CDR3: TGTGCCAGCAGCCGTACTGGTACAGTGATCAACTATGGCTACACCTTC. Encoded protein: CASSRTGTVINYGYTF.

The CDR3 region is CASSLGGTSGQETQYF. CDR3 DNA: TGTGCCAGCAGCTTAGGTGGGACTAGCGGCCAAGAGACCCAGTACTTC. J is TRBJ2-5 and V is TRBV11-3; TRBD2 aligns across 11 bases. This CDR3 contains 16 residues. Germline CDR1 SGHNT, CDR2 YENEEA. With 1 base clipped from V and 1 base from J, the junction kept 2 bases outside the gene matches.

The chain combines TRBV25-1 with TRBJ1-2, with no clear D. Germline CDR1 reads MGHDK; CDR2 reads SYGVNS. V was shortened by 8 bases and J by 7 bases, with 17 bases between the two germline ends. There are 13 residues in the CDR3. CDR3 amino acids: CASVRGEEGGYTF. The CDR3 nucleotides read TGTGCCAGCGTCCGAGGTGAGGAAGGTGGCTACACCTTC.

V and J are TRBV7-9 and TRBJ1-3; no definite D call. V was shortened by 5 bases and J by 13 bases, with 12 bases between the two germline ends. The CDR3 totals 11 residues. Germline CDR1 SEHNR, CDR2 FQNEAQ (reference sequence). The CDR3 coding sequence is TGTGCCAGCAGCGACACCGGCCCGATATATTTT. It encodes CASSDTGPIYF.

V usage is TRBV10-3 and J usage is TRBJ1-6; 9 nucleotides agree with TRBD1. The CDR3 totals 14 residues. V shed 9 bases and J 3 bases; nucleotides not matched to a gene: 3. CDR1 and CDR2 (germline): ENHRY, SYGVKD. The CDR3 loop reads CAIRQGVYNSPLHF. The CDR3 DNA sequence: TGTGCCATTAGACAGGGGGTCTATAATTCACCCCTCCACTTT.

The chain is built from TRBV6-5 and TRBJ1-1; D is undetermined. The CDR3 has 14 amino acids. V lost 2 bases to trimming and J lost 5 bases, with 12 bases between them. The germline gives CDR1 MNHEY, CDR2 SVGAGI. The CDR3 protein is CASSYASRGTEAFF. CDR3 DNA sequence: TGTGCCAGCAGTTACGCCAGCCGAGGGACTGAAGCTTTCTTT.

The chain combines TRBV2 with TRBJ2-2; D may be TRBD1 (5 bases). V shed 3 bases and J shed 5 bases, with 13 bases lying between them. This CDR3 comprises 15 residues. CDR1 is SNHLY and CDR2 is FYNNEI in the germline V gene. The CDR3 DNA reads as TGTGCCAGCAGTGACCTGCAGGGATTGACCGGGGAGCTGTTTTTT. It specifies CASSDLQGLTGELFF.

CDR3 in amino acids: CASSPIAGSTYEQYF. The CDR3 nucleotides read TGTGCCAGCAGCCCTATCGCGGGTTCGACCTACGAGCAGTACTTC. This chain joins TRBV27 and TRBJ2-7; D is perhaps TRBD2 (5 bases). V was trimmed by 6 bases and J by 2 bases, leaving 17 bases between them. Germline loops: CDR1 MNHEY, CDR2 SMNVEV (reference sequence). This CDR3 contains 15 residues.

This clone was seen just once. This chain uses TRBV7-9 with TRBJ1-2; D might be TRBD1 (6 bases). Germline lookup yields CDR1 SEHNR and CDR2 FQNEAQ (reference sequence). This CDR3 has 14 residues. Trimming removed 4 bases from V and 2 bases from J, with 11 bases in between. The CDR3 DNA follows: TGTGCCAGCAGCTCGCCCGACAGGAACTATGGCTACACCTTC. Translation: CASSSPDRNYGYTF. Variable domain in full (rest from reference TRBV7-9 and TRBJ1-2): DTGVSQNPRHKITKRGQNVTFRCDPISEHNRLYWYRQTLGQGPEFLTYFQNEAQLEKSRLLSDRFSAERPKGSFSTLEIQRTEQGDSAMYLCASSSPDRNYGYTFGSGTRLTVV.

This sequence joins TRBV19 and TRBJ1-5, with 10 nucleotides matching TRBD1. The CDR3 has 16 amino acids. V lost 1 base to trimming and J lost 5 bases; unmatched junction nucleotides: 5. Germline CDR1 is LNHDA and CDR2 is SQIVND (reference sequence). This CDR3 is CASSIGGQGYDQPQHF. The CDR3 bases are TGTGCCAGTAGTATAGGGGGACAGGGGTACGATCAGCCCCAGCATTTT.

This chain connects TRBV9 to TRBJ1-4; the D gene is possibly TRBD1 (6 bases). Germline V lookup: CDR1 SGDLS, CDR2 YYNGEE. This CDR3 spans 15 amino acids. Trimming left V 3 bases short and J 3 bases short, with 12 bases between. The CDR3 DNA follows: TGTGCCAGCAGCGATACACAGGGAGCTAATGAAAAACTGTTTTTT. This gives the protein CASSDTQGANEKLFF.

This chain links TRBV7-8 with TRBJ1-4; maybe TRBD1 (6 bases). Germline V gene sequence: CDR1 SGHVS, CDR2 FQNEAQ. CDR3 length: 17 residues. Trimming left V 4 bases short and J 13 bases short, with 28 bases between. The CDR3 sequence: CASSSNLPPLGKGGLFF. Here the CDR3 DNA reads TGTGCCAGCAGCTCTAATCTTCCCCCATTGGGGAAAGGGGGACTGTTTTTT.

This chain joins TRBV4-2 and TRBJ1-4; possibly TRBD1 for D (5 bases). Deletions cut 5 bases from V and 8 bases from J, with 18 bases between. The CDR3 loop spans 15 amino acids. Per the germline V gene, CDR1 is LGHNA and CDR2 is YNFKEQ. Here the CDR3 reads CASSEPRWGGEKLFF. CDR3 coding DNA: TGTGCCAGCAGCGAGCCAAGGTGGGGGGGGGAAAAACTGTTTTTT.

The rearrangement links TRBV7-9 to TRBJ2-6; 10 bases line up with TRBD1. V was clipped by 4 bases and J by 3 bases; unmatched bases: 12. CDR3 length: 19 residues. CDR1 and CDR2 (germline): SEHNR, FQNEAQ (reference sequence). The CDR3 nucleotides are TGTGCCAGCAGCTCCTTGGACCCGGACAGGGGGTATGGGGCCAACGTCCTGACTTTC. As protein: CASSSLDPDRGYGANVLTF.